The 12 T cell receptor beta chains reported below all come from one sample, sequenced in a study of cytomegalovirus exposure and HLA in healthy donors. Both 60 Vbeta primers and 13 Jbeta primers went into the PCR. Assay: immunoSEQ multiplex PCR; the TCRdb copy retains only in-frame clones and omits some. This repertoire shows 90,000 to 120,000 clones, roughly 72% found once; its top ten account for about 5%. Sequenced sample: PBMCs. The receptors come from a woman aged 18-29 years in good health and CMV-seropositive.

The chain employs TRBV7-6 and TRBJ2-4, with D possibly matching TRBD2 (6 bases). V was trimmed by 5 bases and J by 8 bases, leaving 16 bases between them. Germline values: CDR1 SGHVS, CDR2 FNYEAQ. The CDR3 covers 14 residues. The CDR3 reads CASSPGGWRDIQYF. CDR3 coding DNA: TGTGCCAGCAGCCCCGGAGGTTGGAGGGACATTCAGTACTTC.

Of note for this clone: Because it lacks the conserved phenylalanine or tryptophan at the end, this CDR3 is likely a read error. The chain carries TRBV6-1 and TRBJ1-5, with TRBD1 identical over 8 bases. The germline V gene has CDR1 MNHNS and CDR2 SASEGT. The V gene end was trimmed by 6 bases and the J gene end by 6 bases; junction bases not matched to a gene: 4. The CDR3 covers 13 residues. Here the CDR3 DNA reads TGTGCCAGCAGCCCAGGGGGCGTTCAGCCCCAGCATGTT. Its translation: CASSPGGVQPQHV.

The chain combines TRBV7-2 with TRBJ2-3; 14 positions match TRBD2. J was trimmed by 6 bases and V by 5 bases; bases with no gene match: 7. The CDR3 covers 16 residues. Germline assignment: CDR1 SGHTA and CDR2 FQGNSA. This CDR3 reads CASSARLAGGRDTQYF. The CDR3 DNA reads as TGTGCCAGCAGCGCCAGACTAGCGGGGGGGAGGGATACGCAGTATTTT.

The chain links TRBV11-3 to TRBJ2-1, with TRBD1 identical over 10 bases. From germline, CDR1 is SGHNT and CDR2 YENEEA. Trimming took 5 bases from V and 9 from J; bases not matched to a gene: 13. The CDR3 is 16 amino acids. In nucleotides, the CDR3 is TGTGCCAGCAGCCGATACCCGGGACAGGGGATGGCTGAGCAGTTCTTC. This translates into CASSRYPGQGMAEQFF.

Of note for this clone: This sample also contains other DNA sequences that code for the same CDR3. This chain uses TRBV7-3 with TRBJ1-1, with TRBD1 as a possible D gene (5 bases). Trimming removed 5 bases at V and 0 bases at J, with 7 bases between. Germline V gene lookup returns CDR1 SGHTA and CDR2 FQGTGA. The CDR3 sequence is 13 residues long. For the CDR3, the DNA is TGTGCCAGCAGCCTGACAGTGAACACTGAAGCTTTCTTT. Protein: CASSLTVNTEAFF.

The chain is built from TRBV20-1 and TRBJ2-1; TRBD2 is a possible D gene (5 bases). Germline V gene data show CDR1 as DFQATT and CDR2 as SNEGSKA (reference sequence). This CDR3 has 11 residues. Trimming pared 6 bases from V and 7 bases from J, leaving 10 bases between. The chain's CDR3 is CSASWRNEQFF. CDR3 in DNA: TGCAGTGCCTCGTGGAGGAATGAGCAGTTCTTC.

V usage is TRBV28 and J usage is TRBJ1-2; D is uncertain. CDR3 length equals 13 residues. The germline V gene has CDR1 MDHEN and CDR2 SYDVKM. Between the trimmed V and J ends, which lost 4 bases and 7 bases, there was a span of 13 bases. The CDR3 loop reads CASSSTPSGGYTF. Here the CDR3 DNA reads TGTGCCAGCAGTTCTACCCCGTCGGGTGGCTACACCTTC.

The chain is built from TRBV2 and TRBJ2-5; 7 bases align to TRBD2. V trimming: 1 base; J trimming: 5 bases; junction bases outside the gene matches: 10. CDR3 size: 16 residues. Germline CDR1 SNHLY, CDR2 FYNNEI. The chain's CDR3 is CASSEGLAAFGETQYF. CDR3 DNA sequence: TGTGCCAGCAGTGAAGGGCTAGCGGCTTTTGGGGAGACCCAGTACTTC.

The chain joins TRBV5-4 to TRBJ2-1; D uncertain. The CDR3 spans 11 residues. V lost 4 bases to trimming and J lost 9 bases, with 8 bases between them. The germline V gene encodes CDR1 SGHNT and CDR2 YYREEE (reference sequence). In DNA, the CDR3 is TGTGCCAGCAGCCCTCGGTGTGAGCAGTTCTTC. It specifies CASSPRCEQFF.

The chain couples TRBV4-2 to TRBJ2-7, with D possibly matching TRBD2 (5 bases). Trimming shortened V by 0 bases and J by 3 bases, and 15 bases separated the two germline ends. The CDR3 loop spans 16 amino acids. Per germline, CDR1 LGHNA and CDR2 YNFKEQ. CDR3 in amino acids: CASSQESTGYYYEQYF. CDR3 in DNA: TGTGCCAGCAGCCAAGAAAGTACGGGGTATTACTACGAGCAGTACTTC.

The rearrangement links TRBV10-2 to TRBJ2-2; 8 nucleotides match TRBD2. This CDR3 has 15 amino acids. V lost 7 bases and J lost 4; bases outside the gene matches: 8. Germline loops: CDR1 WSHSY, CDR2 SAAADI. CDR3 sequence: CASNQAGEGTGELFF. Written as DNA, the CDR3 is TGCGCCAGCAATCAAGCGGGAGAGGGCACCGGGGAGCTGTTTTTT.

The genes are TRBV10-1 and TRBJ1-4; 7 bases align to TRBD1. The germline CDR1 and CDR2 sequences are WNHNN and SYGVQD (reference sequence). V was pared by 9 bases and J by 6 bases, with 10 bases of the junction left unmatched. This CDR3 region has 14 residues. The CDR3 DNA sequence: TGCGCCAGGTACAGGGGCCAACGTCATGAAAAACTGTTTTTT. Its translation is CARYRGQRHEKLFF.